This passage covers 14 T cell receptor beta chains from one sample sequenced in a study of post-analysis software for immune sequencing data. Study-wide findings and caveats: In patients, TRBV5-6, TRBV5-1 and TRBV20-1 belonged to five TRBV segments found more frequently than in controls.

Antigen specificity for these receptors is unknown. cDNA libraries of TCR beta carried unique molecular identifiers. MiXCR, applied by TCRdb to the PCR reads, yields one record per CDR3 protein. The sample has roughly 670,000 distinct CDR3 sequences; approximately 59% are singletons. The specimen was blood. All receptors come from a girl aged 2-10 years with multiple sclerosis.

The chain links TRBV25-1 to TRBJ1-2; no reliable D call. Per germline, CDR1 MGHDK and CDR2 SYGVNS. The CDR3 has 13 residues. V was cut by 3 bases and J by 5 bases, with 10 bases left in between. CDR3 DNA sequence: TGTGCCAGCAGTGACGGAGGAGGGTATGGCTACACCTTC. Translated: CASSDGGGYGYTF.

This clonotype has just a few counts. CDR3 residues: CASSLWTDMNTEAFF. The CDR3 DNA sequence: TGCGCCAGCAGCCTGTGGACAGACATGAACACTGAAGCTTTCTTT. The rearrangement uses TRBV5-1 and TRBJ1-1, with D perhaps matching TRBD1 (6 bases). V was cut by 4 bases and J by 0 bases, with 13 bases left in between. This CDR3 spans 15 amino acids. Germline V gene lookup returns CDR1 SGHRS and CDR2 YFSETQ.

The V gene is TRBV20-1, the J gene TRBJ2-5; D may be TRBD2 (5 bases). The CDR3 sequence is 13 residues long. Per the germline V gene, CDR1 is DFQATT and CDR2 is SNEGSKA (reference sequence). With 3 bases removed from V and 1 base from J, the gap between germline ends came to 9 bases. The CDR3 nucleotides are TGCAGTGCTAGGACCGGGGTCCAAGAGACCCAGTACTTC. It codes for CSARTGVQETQYF.

The chain is built from TRBV7-9 and TRBJ2-3; weak D call: TRBD2 (6 bases). Germline V gene data show CDR1 as SEHNR and CDR2 as FQNEAQ (reference sequence). This CDR3 is built from 16 residues. The germline V and J ends were trimmed by 1 base and 3 bases, with 14 bases remaining between them. The CDR3 nucleotides are TGTGCCAGCAGCTTAGGGGCTTTTGGGGGGACAGATACGCAGTATTTT. Its protein is CASSLGAFGGTDTQYF.

The chain carries TRBV10-1 and TRBJ1-4; the match to TRBD1 covers 8 bases. The CDR3 is 15 residues long. V was pared by 5 bases and J by 8 bases, with 10 bases of the junction left unmatched. Germline V gene lookup returns CDR1 WNHNN and CDR2 SYGVQD (reference sequence). The CDR3 DNA reads as TGCGCCAGCAGTACTACGACAGGGGAAGGAGAAAAACTGTTTTTT. This codes for CASSTTTGEGEKLFF.

The genes are TRBV5-1 and TRBJ1-5; TRBD1 matches at 8 bases. Germline-derived CDR1 and CDR2 are SGHRS and YFSETQ. After removal of 0 bases from V and 11 bases from J, the junction contained 4 bases not matched to a gene. CDR3 size: 13 residues. In nucleotides, the CDR3 is TGCGCCAGCAGCTTGGGACAGGGGAAGGCCCAGCATTTT. It encodes CASSLGQGKAQHF.

This rearrangement joins TRBV20-1 to TRBJ2-1, with 8 positions matching TRBD2. J was trimmed by 2 bases and V by 2 bases; bases with no gene match: 5. Germline CDR1 and CDR2: DFQATT and SNEGSKA (reference sequence). The CDR3 consists of 15 residues. This CDR3 reads CSARSSGGTYNEQFF. In nucleotides, the CDR3 is TGCAGTGCTAGATCCTCGGGGGGGACCTACAATGAGCAGTTCTTC.

This clonotype was picked up many times. V usage is TRBV20-1 and J usage is TRBJ1-2; D is possibly TRBD1 (6 bases). The CDR3 consists of 15 residues. The germline V and J ends were trimmed by 3 bases and 8 bases, with 22 bases remaining between them. Germline values: CDR1 DFQATT, CDR2 SNEGSKA (reference sequence). The CDR3 sequence: CSARTTLGAIKGYTF. In DNA, the CDR3 is TGCAGTGCTAGGACCACATTGGGGGCAATCAAAGGCTACACCTTC.

This clonotype was recorded a few times. The chain combines TRBV7-8 with TRBJ1-5; TRBD1 aligns across 7 bases. CDR3 length equals 16 residues. Germline values: CDR1 SGHVS, CDR2 FQNEAQ. V lost 1 base to trimming and J lost 4 bases; unmatched junction nucleotides: 7. The CDR3 DNA reads as TGTGCCAGCAGCTTAGAGAGGGACAGAGGGAATCAGCCCCAGCATTTT. Encoded protein: CASSLERDRGNQPQHF.

The chain is built from TRBV4-1 and TRBJ2-7; D remains unclear. Germline V lookup: CDR1 MGHRA, CDR2 YSYEKL. CDR3 length: 14 amino acids. V was pared by 3 bases and J by 0 bases, with 9 bases between. The CDR3 region has the DNA TGCGCCAGCAGCCATCCCGTGGCCTCCTACGAGCAGTACTTC. The encoded protein is CASSHPVASYEQYF.

V usage is TRBV10-3 and J usage is TRBJ2-7; D may be TRBD1 (6 bases). V lost 11 bases and J lost 1, with 12 bases in between. The germline CDR1 and CDR2 sequences are ENHRY and SYGVKD. The CDR3 extends over 12 amino acids. CDR3 coding DNA: TGTGCCGTCAAGGGGGAATCCTACGAGCAGTACTTC. Its translation: CAVKGESYEQYF.

The chain is built from TRBV6-1 and TRBJ2-2; 7 bases match TRBD1. The J segment lost 3 bases and the V segment lost 7 bases, leaving 5 bases of the junction unmatched. This CDR3 contains 14 residues. Germline CDR1 reads MNHNS; CDR2 reads SASEGT. The CDR3 DNA is TGTGCCAGCAAGGGGGCGGTGGACACCGGGGAGCTGTTTTTT. This translates into CASKGAVDTGELFF.

The V call is TRBV12-3 or TRBV12-4, the J call TRBJ2-5, with D maybe TRBD2 (6 bases). Matching the DNA end better, TRBJ2-7 makes the J call doubtful. This CDR3 has 14 residues. CDR3 nucleotide sequence: TGTGCCAGCAGTCGGCGGGACGGTCCCTACGAGCAGTACTTC. As protein: CASSRRDGPYEQYF.

This clonotype was detected only once. The V gene is TRBV7-9, the J gene TRBJ2-5; D might be TRBD1 (6 bases). The J call may be wrong; the DNA end is better matched by TRBJ2-7. Germline-derived CDR1 and CDR2 are SEHNR and FQNEAQ (reference sequence). The CDR3 sequence is 13 residues long. This CDR3 reads CASTEGVSYEQYF. The CDR3 DNA reads as TGTGCCAGCACCGAGGGGGTCTCCTACGAGCAGTACTTC.